Listed below are T cell receptor beta chains from one sample, sequenced in a study of identical twins. One entry per CDR3 protein results from TCRdb running MiXCR on the 5' RACE reads. The sample yields about 1.7 million distinct CDR3 sequences, more than 30% seen once. Sequencing was performed on cord blood. The receptors stem from a newborn girl in good health. The conserved cysteine and the conserved F or W are not part of the CDR3 here.

j_call v_call cdr3_aa
TRBJ2-1 TRBV28 ASSSIRDPDNEQF
TRBJ2-7 TRBV10-3 APRTGGFPSYEQY
TRBJ1-1 TRBV4-1 ASSQAPRENTEAF
TRBJ2-3 TRBV29-1 SVEAEGATDTQY
TRBJ1-1 TRBV6-1 ASSDLLYYTEAF
TRBJ2-7 TRBV5-1 ASRPRTEGEQY
TRBJ2-1 TRBV12-3/TRBV12-4 ASSLRGTSGNGDSCNEQF
TRBJ2-1 TRBV27 ASSLPGTLHNEQF
TRBJ2-3 TRBV20-1 SPIGQGPQSTDTQY
TRBJ2-5 TRBV20-1 SAGGETQY
TRBJ2-1 TRBV9 ASSTGQGGHNEQF
TRBJ2-3 TRBV21-1 ASSKERGRPDTDTQY
TRBJ2-1 TRBV7-8 ASSSGGQGMQF
TRBJ2-1 TRBV20-1 SATSGVIYNEQF
TRBJ1-2 TRBV25-1 ASSGPGVYYGYT
TRBJ1-4 TRBV28 ASSLGRGRGEKLF
TRBJ1-2 TRBV10-3 AISQRAGFNYGYT
TRBJ2-3 TRBV9 ASSVGASVVPSTDTQY
TRBJ2-3 TRBV5-6 ASSLGVPGLSTDTQY